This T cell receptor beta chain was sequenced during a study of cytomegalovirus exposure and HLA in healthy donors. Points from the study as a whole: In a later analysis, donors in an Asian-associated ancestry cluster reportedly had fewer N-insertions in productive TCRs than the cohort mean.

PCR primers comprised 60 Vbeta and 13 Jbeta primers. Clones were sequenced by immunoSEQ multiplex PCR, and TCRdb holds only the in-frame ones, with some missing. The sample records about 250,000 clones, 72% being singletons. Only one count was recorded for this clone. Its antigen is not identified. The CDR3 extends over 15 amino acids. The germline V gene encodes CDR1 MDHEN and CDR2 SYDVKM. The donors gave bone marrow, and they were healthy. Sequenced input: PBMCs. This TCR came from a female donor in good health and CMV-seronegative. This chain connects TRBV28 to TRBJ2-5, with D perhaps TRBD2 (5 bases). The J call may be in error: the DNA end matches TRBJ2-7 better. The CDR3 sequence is CASSSRSREVYEQYF. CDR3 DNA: TGTGCCAGCAGTTCACGTTCCCGGGAAGTCTACGAGCAGTACTTC.